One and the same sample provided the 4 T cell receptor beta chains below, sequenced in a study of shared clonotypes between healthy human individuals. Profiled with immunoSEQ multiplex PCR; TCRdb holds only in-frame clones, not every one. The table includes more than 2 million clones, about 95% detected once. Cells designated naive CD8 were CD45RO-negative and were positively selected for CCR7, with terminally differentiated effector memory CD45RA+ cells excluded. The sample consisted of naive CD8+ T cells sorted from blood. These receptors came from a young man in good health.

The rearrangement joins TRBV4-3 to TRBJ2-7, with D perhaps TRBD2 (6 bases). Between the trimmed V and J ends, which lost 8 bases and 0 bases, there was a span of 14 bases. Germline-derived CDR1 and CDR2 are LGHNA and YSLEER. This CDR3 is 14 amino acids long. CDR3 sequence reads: CASSKGTSSYEQYF. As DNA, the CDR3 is TGCGCCAGCTCGAAGGGGACTTCCTCCTACGAGCAGTACTTC.

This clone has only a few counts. This CDR3 is CASSQWTGDTHEQYF. Written as DNA, the CDR3 is TGCGCCAGCAGCCAATGGACAGGAGACACCCACGAGCAGTACTTC. This sequence joins TRBV4-1 and TRBJ2-7; 7 bases align to TRBD1. The germline V gene has CDR1 MGHRA and CDR2 YSYEKL. The CDR3 totals 15 residues. Germline trimming cut 2 bases from V and 5 bases from J; bases unmatched to any gene: 9.

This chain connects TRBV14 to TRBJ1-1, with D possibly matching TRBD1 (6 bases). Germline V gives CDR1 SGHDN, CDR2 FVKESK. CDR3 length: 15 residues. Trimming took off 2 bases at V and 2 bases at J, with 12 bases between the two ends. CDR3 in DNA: TGTGCCAGCAGCCAATTTTTGACAGGAAACACTGAAGCTTTCTTT. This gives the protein CASSQFLTGNTEAFF.

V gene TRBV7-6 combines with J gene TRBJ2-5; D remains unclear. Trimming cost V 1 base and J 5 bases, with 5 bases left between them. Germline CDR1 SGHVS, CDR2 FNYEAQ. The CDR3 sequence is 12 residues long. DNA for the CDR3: TGTGCCAGCAGCTTAGAATGGGAGACCCAGTACTTC. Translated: CASSLEWETQYF.